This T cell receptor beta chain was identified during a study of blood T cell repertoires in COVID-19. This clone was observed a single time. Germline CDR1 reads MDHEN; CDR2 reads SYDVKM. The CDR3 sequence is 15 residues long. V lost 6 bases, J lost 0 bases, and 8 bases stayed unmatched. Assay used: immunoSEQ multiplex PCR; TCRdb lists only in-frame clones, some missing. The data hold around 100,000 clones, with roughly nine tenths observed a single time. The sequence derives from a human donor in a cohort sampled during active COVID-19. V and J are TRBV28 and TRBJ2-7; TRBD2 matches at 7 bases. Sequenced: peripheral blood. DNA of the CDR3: TGTGCCAGCAGCCCCCCCAGGACTAGCTCCTACGAGCAGTACTTC. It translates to CASSPPRTSSYEQYF.